The rows below give T cell receptor beta chains drawn from one sample of a study of blood T cell repertoires in COVID-19. Measured with immunoSEQ multiplex PCR; TCRdb has only the in-frame clones, and not every one. In the table there are about 50,000 clones, more than 70% of which are singletons. The sequencing input was peripheral blood. Source of these receptors: a man between 60 and 70 years old with acute or convalescent COVID-19. Both conserved end residues are part of each CDR3. D genes are given only for firm matches. Only some rows state a clone size, as once, few, many or a class for expanded clones.

clone size: .; D gene: .; V gene: TRBV24-1; J gene: TRBJ2-3; CDR3 protein: CATSEGTSTDTQYF; CDR3 DNA: TGTGCCACCAGTGAAGGGACTAGCACAGATACGCAGTATTTT
clone size: few; D gene: TRBD1; V gene: TRBV7-9; J gene: TRBJ1-1; CDR3 protein: CASSRGQGASTEAFF; CDR3 DNA: TGTGCCAGCAGCCGGGGACAGGGGGCGAGCACTGAAGCTTTCTTT
clone size: .; D gene: .; V gene: TRBV7-9; J gene: TRBJ2-3; CDR3 protein: CASSPGPGLAQPDTQYF; CDR3 DNA: TGTGCCAGCAGCCCTGGACCGGGACTCGCACAGCCAGATACGCAGTATTTT
clone size: .; D gene: TRBD1; V gene: TRBV19; J gene: TRBJ1-1; CDR3 protein: CASSLHRGVNTEAFF; CDR3 DNA: TGTGCCAGTAGTTTGCACAGGGGCGTGAACACTGAAGCTTTCTTT
clone size: once; D gene: TRBD2; V gene: TRBV3-1/TRBV3-2; J gene: TRBJ2-3; CDR3 protein: CASSQSGGGSITDTQYF; CDR3 DNA: TGTGCCAGCAGCCAATCCGGTGGCGGGAGTATCACAGATACGCAGTATTTT
clone size: few; D gene: .; V gene: TRBV21-1; J gene: TRBJ2-2; CDR3 protein: CASRSPEGSGTGGWRLIGELFF; CDR3 DNA: TGTGCCAGCCGATCACCGGAGGGTTCCGGGACAGGGGGTTGGCGGTTAATCGGGGAGCTGTTTTTT
clone size: .; D gene: .; V gene: TRBV30; J gene: TRBJ1-1; CDR3 protein: CAWSVGGSNTEAFF; CDR3 DNA: TGTGCCTGGAGTGTAGGAGGGTCGAACACTGAAGCTTTCTTT
clone size: .; D gene: .; V gene: TRBV9; J gene: TRBJ1-4; CDR3 protein: CASSLLSGGSEKLFF; CDR3 DNA: TGTGCCAGCAGCCTTCTTTCTGGGGGCAGTGAAAAACTGTTTTTT
clone size: .; D gene: .; V gene: TRBV6-5; J gene: TRBJ1-2; CDR3 protein: CASRGQNYGYTF; CDR3 DNA: TGTGCCAGCAGGGGGCAGAACTATGGCTACACCTTC
clone size: .; D gene: .; V gene: TRBV6-5; J gene: TRBJ1-1; CDR3 protein: CAIRVYTEAFF; CDR3 DNA: TGTGCCATCCGAGTCTACACTGAAGCTTTCTTT
clone size: .; D gene: TRBD2; V gene: TRBV6-4; J gene: TRBJ2-1; CDR3 protein: CASRPSGRAYNEQFF; CDR3 DNA: TGTGCCAGCAGGCCCAGCGGGAGGGCCTACAATGAGCAGTTCTTC
clone size: .; D gene: .; V gene: TRBV9; J gene: TRBJ1-3; CDR3 protein: CASSVMGPVGSGNTIYF; CDR3 DNA: TGTGCCAGCAGCGTTATGGGGCCGGTAGGCTCTGGAAACACCATATATTTT
clone size: .; D gene: .; V gene: TRBV20-1; J gene: TRBJ2-5; CDR3 protein: CSASKLQETQYF; CDR3 DNA: TGCAGTGCTAGTAAGCTTCAAGAGACCCAGTACTTC
clone size: .; D gene: TRBD1; V gene: TRBV7-8; J gene: TRBJ1-6; CDR3 protein: CASSLMNRGGSPLHF; CDR3 DNA: TGTGCCAGCAGCTTAATGAACAGGGGAGGATCACCCCTCCACTTT
clone size: .; D gene: TRBD1; V gene: TRBV19; J gene: TRBJ2-2; CDR3 protein: CASRPLRQGAFPIQMSTGELFF; CDR3 DNA: TGTGCCAGTAGACCCCTCCGACAGGGGGCCTTTCCGATACAGATGAGCACCGGGGAGCTGTTTTTT
clone size: .; D gene: .; V gene: TRBV21-1; J gene: TRBJ2-3; CDR3 protein: CASSKRLAGKGDTQYF; CDR3 DNA: TGTGCCAGCAGCAAACGACTAGCGGGAAAGGGAGATACGCAGTATTTT
clone size: .; D gene: .; V gene: TRBV5-1; J gene: TRBJ2-7; CDR3 protein: CASSLATRSYEQYF; CDR3 DNA: TGCGCCAGCAGCTTGGCGACGCGGTCCTACGAGCAGTACTTC
clone size: .; D gene: TRBD2; V gene: TRBV4-1; J gene: TRBJ2-1; CDR3 protein: CASSQDPRGLVYNEQFF; CDR3 DNA: TGCGCCAGCAGCCAAGATCCCCGGGGACTAGTCTACAATGAGCAGTTCTTC
clone size: once; D gene: TRBD1; V gene: TRBV30; J gene: TRBJ1-1; CDR3 protein: CAWTSQGAGQGREYTEAFF; CDR3 DNA: TGTGCCTGGACGTCCCAAGGAGCCGGACAGGGTCGTGAGTACACTGAAGCTTTCTTT
clone size: .; D gene: .; V gene: TRBV27; J gene: TRBJ1-4; CDR3 protein: CASSLSYQGEKLFF; CDR3 DNA: TGTGCCAGCAGTTTATCCTACCAGGGTGAAAAACTGTTTTTT
clone size: few; D gene: TRBD2; V gene: TRBV5-1; J gene: TRBJ2-5; CDR3 protein: CASSWIGLAGVRQETQYF; CDR3 DNA: TGCGCCAGCAGCTGGATCGGACTAGCGGGAGTTAGGCAAGAGACCCAGTACTTC
clone size: .; D gene: .; V gene: TRBV27; J gene: TRBJ2-3; CDR3 protein: CASRSDTQYF; CDR3 DNA: TGTGCCAGCAGGAGCGATACGCAGTATTTT
clone size: .; D gene: .; V gene: TRBV11-1; J gene: TRBJ1-1; CDR3 protein: CASTLNDRNTEAFF; CDR3 DNA: TGTGCCAGCACCTTAAACGACAGGAACACTGAAGCTTTCTTT
clone size: .; D gene: TRBD2; V gene: TRBV11-2; J gene: TRBJ2-3; CDR3 protein: CASSDSGEGKDTQYF; CDR3 DNA: TGTGCCAGCAGCGATAGCGGGGAGGGGAAGGATACGCAGTATTTT
clone size: few; D gene: .; V gene: TRBV7-9; J gene: TRBJ2-7; CDR3 protein: CASSLGAGGGEQYF; CDR3 DNA: TGTGCCAGCAGCTTAGGGGCAGGGGGAGGCGAGCAGTACTTC
clone size: .; D gene: .; V gene: TRBV7-9; J gene: TRBJ1-5; CDR3 protein: CASSLGRSVAAQHF; CDR3 DNA: TGTGCCAGCAGCTTAGGCCGTTCGGTTGCGGCCCAGCATTTT
clone size: .; D gene: TRBD2; V gene: TRBV5-1; J gene: TRBJ2-1; CDR3 protein: CASRSGTSGTPSSYNEQFF; CDR3 DNA: TGCGCCAGCAGGTCCGGGACTAGCGGAACCCCAAGCTCCTACAATGAGCAGTTCTTC
clone size: .; D gene: TRBD2; V gene: TRBV27; J gene: TRBJ2-7; CDR3 protein: CASSPRGGWDEQYF; CDR3 DNA: TGTGCCAGCAGTCCCCGGGGGGGGTGGGACGAGCAGTACTTC
clone size: .; D gene: .; V gene: TRBV15; J gene: TRBJ1-2; CDR3 protein: CATSRGQSYGYTF; CDR3 DNA: TGTGCCACCAGCAGAGGACAGAGCTATGGCTACACCTTC
clone size: .; D gene: .; V gene: TRBV6-5; J gene: TRBJ2-7; CDR3 protein: CASRPTGIYEQYF; CDR3 DNA: TGTGCCAGCAGGCCAACAGGGATCTACGAGCAGTACTTC
clone size: .; D gene: .; V gene: TRBV24-1; J gene: TRBJ1-2; CDR3 protein: CATSDFRGYGYTF; CDR3 DNA: TGTGCCACCAGTGATTTCAGGGGCTATGGCTACACCTTC
clone size: .; D gene: .; V gene: TRBV5-4; J gene: TRBJ2-5; CDR3 protein: CASSLGGRLETQYF; CDR3 DNA: TGTGCCAGCAGCTTGGGGGGGCGCTTAGAGACCCAGTACTTC
clone size: .; D gene: .; V gene: TRBV5-5; J gene: TRBJ1-1; CDR3 protein: CASSLKAGTVEAFF; CDR3 DNA: TGTGCCAGCAGCTTGAAAGCGGGAACGGTCGAAGCTTTCTTT
clone size: .; D gene: .; V gene: TRBV28; J gene: TRBJ2-7; CDR3 protein: CASVGEGEQYF; CDR3 DNA: TGTGCCAGCGTCGGGGAAGGCGAGCAGTACTTC
clone size: .; D gene: .; V gene: TRBV5-1; J gene: TRBJ1-1; CDR3 protein: CASSLAVNTEAFF; CDR3 DNA: TGCGCCAGCAGCTTGGCCGTGAACACTGAAGCTTTCTTT
clone size: .; D gene: .; V gene: TRBV11-2; J gene: TRBJ2-1; CDR3 protein: CASSPPTYDEQFF; CDR3 DNA: TGTGCCAGCAGCCCCCCTACGTACGATGAGCAGTTCTTC
clone size: few; D gene: .; V gene: TRBV9; J gene: TRBJ2-1; CDR3 protein: CASSEGVTGSFNEQFF; CDR3 DNA: TGTGCCAGCAGCGAGGGGGTTACTGGCTCCTTCAATGAGCAGTTCTTC
clone size: .; D gene: .; V gene: TRBV5-1; J gene: TRBJ1-2; CDR3 protein: CASSDPSHGLSGYTF; CDR3 DNA: TGCGCCAGCAGCGACCCGAGCCATGGGCTCAGTGGCTACACCTTC
clone size: .; D gene: .; V gene: TRBV6-1; J gene: TRBJ2-7; CDR3 protein: CASSENRNYEQYF; CDR3 DNA: TGTGCCAGCAGTGAAAACAGAAACTACGAGCAGTACTTC
clone size: .; D gene: .; V gene: TRBV29-1; J gene: TRBJ1-5; CDR3 protein: CSVGGGAQPQHF; CDR3 DNA: TGCAGCGTTGGGGGCGGGGCACAACCCCAGCATTTT
clone size: once; D gene: TRBD1; V gene: TRBV2; J gene: TRBJ1-5; CDR3 protein: CASRTGGGNQPQHF; CDR3 DNA: TGTGCCAGCAGAACAGGGGGCGGCAATCAGCCCCAGCATTTT
clone size: few; D gene: TRBD1; V gene: TRBV27; J gene: TRBJ1-1; CDR3 protein: CASSFMQGGTEAFF; CDR3 DNA: TGTGCCAGCAGTTTTATGCAGGGGGGAACTGAAGCTTTCTTT
clone size: .; D gene: .; V gene: TRBV7-9; J gene: TRBJ1-4; CDR3 protein: CASSPLYEKLFF; CDR3 DNA: TGTGCCAGCAGCCCGCTATATGAAAAACTGTTTTTT